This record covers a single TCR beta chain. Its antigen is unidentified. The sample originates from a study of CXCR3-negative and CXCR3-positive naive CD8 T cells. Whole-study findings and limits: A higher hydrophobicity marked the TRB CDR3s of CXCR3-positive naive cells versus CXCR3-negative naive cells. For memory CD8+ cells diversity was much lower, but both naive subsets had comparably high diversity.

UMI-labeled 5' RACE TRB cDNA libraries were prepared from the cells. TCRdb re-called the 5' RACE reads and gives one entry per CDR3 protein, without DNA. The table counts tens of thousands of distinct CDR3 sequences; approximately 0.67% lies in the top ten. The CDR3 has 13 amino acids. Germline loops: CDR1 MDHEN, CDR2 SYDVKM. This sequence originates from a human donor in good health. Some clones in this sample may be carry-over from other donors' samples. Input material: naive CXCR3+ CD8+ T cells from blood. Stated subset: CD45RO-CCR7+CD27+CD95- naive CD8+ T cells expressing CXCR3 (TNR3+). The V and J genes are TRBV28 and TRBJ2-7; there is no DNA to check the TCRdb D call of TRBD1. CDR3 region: CASSLVSGGEQYF.